The present T cell receptor (beta chain) was sequenced within a study of Ad26.COV2.S vaccination and SARS-CoV-2 variants. Looking at the study overall: Donor had been placed in the Ad26.COV2.S arm of the COV1001 trial.

Treatment described: some 20 received Ad26.COV2.S at low or high dose, single or two shots; about 5 received placebo; per-sample allocation not given. Sample collection was performed on day 63 after the first vaccine or placebo injection. The donor's status was that of an adult aged 18-55 years in Boston. There are 14 residues in the CDR3. From germline, CDR1 is LNHDA and CDR2 SQIVND (reference sequence). The V segment lost 4 bases and the J segment 2 bases; nucleotides outside the gene matches: 2. Clones were sequenced by immunoSEQ multiplex PCR, and TCRdb holds only the in-frame ones, with some missing. The table has approximately 480,000 clones, 70% to 90% seen once; the top ten hold roughly 13%.

This TCR came from a person aged 18-65 years who received the Ad26.COV2.S COVID-19 vaccine or a placebo. The chain recombines TRBV19 with TRBJ2-7; TRBD2 agrees at 10 bases. The sample here was peripheral blood, taken in a trial of Ad26.COV2.S vaccine versus placebo. The CDR3 spells CASSRSGRAYEQYF. The CDR3 DNA follows: TGTGCCAGTAGTAGGAGCGGGAGGGCCTACGAGCAGTACTTC.